Included here is one T cell receptor (beta chain) sequence, with context. What it binds is unknown. This sample is part of a study of vaccination effects on CD4 cells after COVID-19. Looked up from germline, CDR1 is MRHNA and CDR2 is SNTAGT. Trimming stripped 4 bases from V and 5 bases from J, with 11 bases between. The CDR3 has 13 residues. Assay used: immunoSEQ multiplex PCR; TCRdb lists only in-frame clones, some missing. Of around 69,000 clones listed, 74% are singletons. Sequencing in the ViraFEST assay came after antigen-specific CD4+ T cells had been expanded with viral peptide pools, which were used to stimulate PBMC. Following a roughly 9-day culture, CD4+ T cells were purified. The cohort was immunized with two doses of either the BNT162b2 or mRNA-1273 vaccine.

This TCR was recovered from a human donor who received a COVID-19 vaccine. The starting material was CD4+ T cells from PBMCs cultured with HCoV-229E spike peptides, obtained after COVID-19 vaccination. The chain carries TRBV6-4 and TRBJ1-1; D gene unclear. The CDR3 region is CASSVSGGTEAFF. The CDR3 coding sequence is TGTGCCAGCAGTGTTTCGGGAGGGACTGAAGCTTTCTTT.